The 16 T cell receptor beta chains presented below share a single source sample, sequenced in a study of blood T cells in healthy people across ages. Primers used in a second PCR of roughly 6 to 12 cycles were a sample-barcoded 5' primer and a J-beta primer mix. MiXCR was run by TCRdb on the 5' RACE reads, yielding one entry per CDR3 protein. The repertoire has 650,000 to 1,000,000 distinct CDR3 sequences, about 37% of them found once; the top ten carry 10% to 15%. Sequencing was performed on blood. Receptor source: a man between 18 and 35 years old in good health.

This clonotype was observed at least ten times. The V gene is TRBV5-6, the J gene TRBJ2-3; 7 nucleotides align to TRBD1. This CDR3 has 14 residues. Germline loops: CDR1 SGHDT, CDR2 YYEEEE. J lost 3 bases, V lost 5 bases, and 6 bases had no gene match. DNA for the CDR3: TGTGCCAGCAGACGGGACAGCCAAACAGATACGCAGTATTTT. Protein sequence: CASRRDSQTDTQYF.

The gene calls are TRBV7-2 and TRBJ2-1; D ambiguous. V lost 1 base to trimming and J lost 0 bases, with 4 bases between them. Looked up from germline, CDR1 is SGHTA and CDR2 is FQGNSA. The CDR3 loop spans 14 amino acids. The CDR3 DNA reads as TGTGCCAGCAGCTTAGTTGGCTCCTACAATGAGCAGTTCTTC. Residues: CASSLVGSYNEQFF.

The chain has TRBV21-1 and TRBJ2-5; TRBD2 is taken as the D call from the table, unchecked against the DNA. TRBV21-1 is annotated as a pseudogene. The CDR3 has 13 amino acids. For the CDR3, the DNA is TGTGCCAGCAGCAAACCCGAAGCCCTAGAGCAGTACTTC. Its translation: CASSKPEALEQYF.

This clonotype has a count of ten or more. This chain links TRBV29-1 with TRBJ1-2, with D possibly being TRBD1 (5 bases). V dropped 6 bases and J dropped 4 bases, with 12 bases sitting between them. Germline CDR1 SQVTM, CDR2 ANQGSEA. The CDR3 has 12 residues. The CDR3 nucleotides are TGCAGCGTCCCTGGGACGGTCTATGGCTACACCTTC. The encoded protein is CSVPGTVYGYTF.

CDR3 sequence (DNA): TGCGCCAGCAGCCAACCCTGGGGTGACGCGGACCAGTACTTC. It is translated as CASSQPWGDADQYF. This chain uses TRBV4-1 with TRBJ2-5; D gene uncertain. There are 14 residues in the CDR3. The V gene lost 2 bases and the J gene lost 10 bases, with 17 bases spanning the gap. Germline V gene lookup returns CDR1 MGHRA and CDR2 YSYEKL.

The gene calls are TRBV5-1 and TRBJ2-1, with D unresolved. CDR3 size: 14 residues. Germline V gives CDR1 SGHRS, CDR2 YFSETQ. With 4 bases removed from V and 2 bases from J, the gap between germline ends came to 10 bases. The CDR3, as DNA: TGCGCCAGCAGCCCCGTCCCTCCCTACAATGAGCAGTTCTTC. This gives the protein CASSPVPPYNEQFF.

The sample holds a few counts of this clonotype. A much larger clone differs from this one at a single base, so this may be a read error. The gene calls are TRBV27 and TRBJ2-1; no clear D. The DNA end is a closer match to TRBJ2-7, so the J assignment may be wrong. This CDR3 is built from 14 residues. The V gene's germline CDR1 is MNHEY and CDR2 SMNVEV (reference sequence). Here the CDR3 DNA reads TGTGCCAGCAGTTTGGTAAGCTCCTACAATGAGCAGTACTTC. Its translation is CASSLVSSYNEQYF.

V usage is TRBV4-1 and J usage is TRBJ2-7; 9 bases agree with TRBD1. The CDR3 has 16 residues. Germline V gene data show CDR1 as MGHRA and CDR2 as YSYEKL. V shed 4 bases and J 2 bases; nucleotides not matched to a gene: 9. The CDR3 DNA is TGCGCCAGCAGCCTTCATGGGACAGGGTTGACCTACGAGCAGTACTTC. This sequence encodes CASSLHGTGLTYEQYF.

This clonotype was detected ten times or more. The chain couples TRBV12-3 or TRBV12-4 to TRBJ1-5; a possible D gene is TRBD1 (6 bases). The CDR3 has 13 residues. Deletions cut 6 bases from V and 2 bases from J, with 8 bases between. The chain's CDR3 is CASRQGGNQPQHF. The CDR3 DNA reads TGTGCCAGCAGACAGGGTGGCAATCAGCCCCAGCATTTT.

The rearrangement joins TRBV12-3 or TRBV12-4 to TRBJ1-3, with D perhaps matching TRBD1 (6 bases). The CDR3 has 14 amino acids. Trimming pared 3 bases from V and 3 bases from J, leaving 9 bases between. The CDR3 region is CASSFRGYGNTIYF. DNA of the CDR3: TGTGCCAGCAGTTTCAGGGGTTATGGAAACACCATATATTTT.

This clonotype occurred a few times. The V and J genes are TRBV12-3 or TRBV12-4 and TRBJ1-1, with D hard to call. V gave up 2 bases and J gave up 1 base, with 11 bases separating them. The CDR3 covers 15 residues. The CDR3 loop is CASSLNPTGNTEAFF. In DNA, the CDR3 is TGTGCCAGCAGTTTAAATCCCACTGGGAACACTGAAGCTTTCTTT.

The chain links TRBV7-2 to TRBJ2-7; D possibly corresponds to TRBD2 (7 bases). The V gene lost 1 base and the J gene lost 4 bases, with 17 bases spanning the gap. The CDR3 runs 16 residues. The germline gives CDR1 SGHTA, CDR2 FQGNSA. CDR3 bases: TGTGCCAGCAGCTTAGGTTGGCGGGGGCTAGCTTACGAGCAGTACTTC. Its translation is CASSLGWRGLAYEQYF.

As concerns this clonotype: One base away lies a much larger clone, so this may be a sequencing read error. The chain is built from TRBV12-3 or TRBV12-4 and TRBJ2-3; TRBD1 or TRBD2 may be the D gene (5 bases each). This CDR3 has 16 residues. The CDR3 bases are TGTGCCAGCAGTTTAGGGGGCACTAGACGCACAGATATGCAGTATTTT. The encoded protein is CASSLGGTRRTDMQYF.

The gene calls are TRBV20-1 and TRBJ2-6; 13 positions match TRBD2. The CDR3 covers 17 residues. With V trimmed by 5 bases and J by 0 bases, 4 bases remained unmatched. In germline, CDR1 is DFQATT, CDR2 SNEGSKA (reference sequence). CDR3 sequence reads: CSASGLAGNSGANVLTF. The CDR3, as DNA: TGCAGTGCTTCGGGACTAGCGGGGAACTCTGGGGCCAACGTCCTGACTTTC.

This clonotype has a handful of counts. This CDR3 reads CASSERHTGELFF. CDR3 DNA: TGCGCCAGCAGTGAGCGGCACACCGGGGAGCTGTTTTTT. The V call is TRBV10-2, the J call TRBJ2-2; no definite D call. V was trimmed by 2 bases and J by 3 bases, leaving 4 bases between them. Germline lookup yields CDR1 WSHSY and CDR2 SAAADI. The CDR3 runs to 13 residues.

This clonotype was counted ten times or more. The chain recombines TRBV5-1 with TRBJ1-1, with TRBD1 matching over 8 bases. V shed 0 bases and J 5 bases; nucleotides not matched to a gene: 0. Looked up from germline, CDR1 is SGHRS and CDR2 is YFSETQ. CDR3 length equals 13 residues. The CDR3 DNA follows: TGCGCCAGCAGCTTGGACAGGGGGACTGAAGCTTTCTTT. It encodes CASSLDRGTEAFF.